These 13 T cell receptor beta chains were sequenced from one sample in a study of blood T cells in healthy people across ages. Next came a second PCR, run for roughly 6 to 11 cycles, which used a sample-barcoded 5' primer along with a J-beta primer mix. From the 5' RACE reads, TCRdb called clonotypes with MiXCR, one entry per CDR3 protein. The sample consists of about 1.6 million distinct CDR3 sequences, 30% to 40% of them appearing once. Source material: blood. Every receptor here comes from a woman aged 25 to 45 in good health.

The chain joins TRBV3-1 to TRBJ2-4; TRBD2 aligns across 7 bases. The better agreement between TRBJ2-7 and the DNA end casts doubt on the J call. The germline V gene encodes CDR1 LGHDT and CDR2 YNNKEL (reference sequence). The CDR3 spans 15 residues. CDR3 nucleotides: TGTGCCAGCAGCTCTACACTAGCGACGGGCTACGAGCAGTACTTC. Residues: CASSSTLATGYEQYF.

This clonotype was counted between two and nine times. The rearrangement joins TRBV6-6 to TRBJ2-7, with a possible D match to TRBD2 (5 bases). From germline, CDR1 is MNHNY and CDR2 SVGAGI (reference sequence). The length of the CDR3 is 13 residues. V was trimmed by 2 bases and J by 0 bases, leaving 5 bases between them. CDR3: CASSYTSSYEQYF. CDR3 coding DNA: TGTGCCAGCAGTTACACTAGCTCCTACGAGCAGTACTTC.

With regard to this clonotype: At one end the junction does not follow the germline gene, possibly because of a read error. The J gene is TRBJ2-5, the V gene TRBV9, with D perhaps TRBD1 or TRBD2 (6 bases each). This CDR3 is 15 amino acids long. CDR1 and CDR2 (germline): SGDLS, YYNGEE. CDR3 bases: TGTGCCGGCAGCGTAGACGGGGGCCTACAAGAGACCCAGTACTTC. This gives the protein CAGSVDGGLQETQYF.

This clonotype was counted ten times or more. The gene calls are TRBV3-1 and TRBJ1-1; D ambiguous. Per germline, CDR1 LGHDT and CDR2 YNNKEL (reference sequence). The length of the CDR3 is 13 residues. V lost 1 base, J lost 1 base, and 4 bases lay in between. Here the CDR3 DNA reads TGTGCCAGCAGCCAAGCGCGGAACACTGAAGCTTTCTTT. Translating it yields CASSQARNTEAFF.

The gene calls are TRBV27 and TRBJ1-2; tentatively, D is TRBD1 (6 bases). The CDR3 totals 17 residues. Per the germline V gene, CDR1 is MNHEY and CDR2 is SMNVEV (reference sequence). V was shortened by 3 bases and J by 4 bases, with 21 bases between the two germline ends. Here the CDR3 DNA reads TGTGCCAGCAGTTTTCTTCCAGGTGGACAGTCCCGCTATGGCTACACCTTC. Translated, it gives CASSFLPGGQSRYGYTF.

The chain joins TRBV2 to TRBJ2-1; D is unclear. Per germline, CDR1 SNHLY and CDR2 FYNNEI. The CDR3 covers 18 residues. V gave up 2 bases and J gave up 2 bases, with 19 bases separating them. The CDR3 DNA reads TGTGCCAGCAGTGAAACCTGGGCGAGAGCGATACCCTACAATGAGCAGTTCTTC. Protein: CASSETWARAIPYNEQFF. Full variable domain (rest looked up from reference TRBV2 and TRBJ2-1): EPEVTQTPSHQVTQMGQEVILRCVPISNHLYFYWYRQILGQKVEFLVSFYNNEISEKSEIFDDQFSVERPDGSNFTLKIRSTKLEDSAMYFCASSETWARAIPYNEQFFGPGTRLTVL.

The chain combines TRBV7-9 with TRBJ2-3; D not certain. CDR3 length: 15 amino acids. The germline V gene has CDR1 SEHNR and CDR2 FQNEAQ (reference sequence). Trimming took off 7 bases at V and 0 bases at J, with 14 bases between the two ends. CDR3 amino acids: CASTIGVSSTDTQYF. DNA for the CDR3: TGTGCCAGCACCATTGGGGTTTCTAGCACAGATACGCAGTATTTT.

This clonotype was picked up a small number of times. The V gene is TRBV24-1, the J gene TRBJ2-1, with TRBD2 identical over 9 bases. Germline CDR1 reads KGHDR; CDR2 reads SFDVKD. V lost 3 bases to trimming and J lost 4 bases; unmatched junction nucleotides: 6. This CDR3 is built from 16 residues. CDR3 sequence reads: CATSDRLAGIYNEQFF. The DNA for the CDR3 is TGTGCCACCAGTGATCGGCTAGCGGGGATATACAATGAGCAGTTCTTC.

This clonotype was counted only a few times. This rearrangement joins TRBV20-1 to TRBJ2-3; D remains ambiguous. The length of the CDR3 is 14 residues. Per the germline V gene, CDR1 is DFQATT and CDR2 is SNEGSKA (reference sequence). The V end was cut by 3 bases, the J end by 7 bases, with 17 bases between. In nucleotides, the CDR3 is TGCAGTGCTAGTTCGGCGACCGCACCGTATACGCAGTATTTT. This encodes CSASSATAPYTQYF.

This clonotype turned up a few times. This sequence joins TRBV7-9 and TRBJ2-5, with TRBD1 matching over 7 bases. The length of the CDR3 is 15 residues. V lost 0 bases and J lost 9; bases outside the gene matches: 10. Germline V gene sequence: CDR1 SEHNR, CDR2 FQNEAQ (reference sequence). CDR3 DNA sequence: TGTGCCAGCAGCTTAGCCAACGGACAGGCTGCGGCCCAGTACTTC. Protein product: CASSLANGQAAAQYF.

About this clonotype itself: Possible read error: a much larger clone is one base away. The V gene is TRBV9, the J gene TRBJ1-2; 10 bases match TRBD1. With V trimmed by 6 bases and J by 8 bases, 7 bases remained unmatched. This CDR3 is 13 amino acids long. CDR1 is SGDLS and CDR2 is YYNGEE in the germline V gene. As DNA, the CDR3 is TGTGCCAGCAACCGTAAGGGACAGGGGGGCTACACCTTC. It encodes CASNRKGQGGYTF. Drawing the rest from reference TRBV9 and TRBJ1-2, the complete variable domain is DSGVTQTPKHLITATGQRVTLRCSPRSGDLSVYWYQQSLDQGLQFLIQYYNGEERAKGNILERFSAQQFPDLHSELNLSSLELGDSALYFCASNRKGQGGYTFGSGTRLTVV.

The chain uses TRBV5-1 and TRBJ2-7; D possibly corresponds to TRBD2 (6 bases). The CDR3 runs 15 residues. Between the trimmed V and J ends, which lost 0 bases and 3 bases, there was a span of 13 bases. Germline V CDR1 and CDR2: SGHRS, YFSETQ. The CDR3 sequence is CASSLGPASDYEQYF. CDR3 coding DNA: TGCGCCAGCAGCTTGGGCCCGGCTAGCGACTACGAGCAGTACTTC.

Concerning this clonotype: A much larger clone differs by one base, so this may be a read error. The gene calls are TRBV15 and TRBJ2-3; D might be TRBD2 (6 bases). This CDR3 spans 17 amino acids. In germline, CDR1 is LNHNV, CDR2 YYDKDF (reference sequence). V was pared by 1 base and J by 4 bases, with 18 bases between. For the CDR3, the DNA is TGTGCCACCAGCAGAGTGGCGGGACCGACGGAGGCAGATACGCAGTATTTT. Translating it yields CATSRVAGPTEADTQYF.